Below, one T cell receptor (beta chain) is given with its context. Its antigen is unidentified. The record originates from a study of T cells in localized non-small cell lung cancer. Study-wide results and caveats: Only one tumor region was sequenced, so heterogeneity remains possible. When the top 100 tumor clones were examined, a median approximately 62 of them also appeared in the adjacent lung, which was paired and uninvolved. Greater blood T cell density accompanied longer overall survival. Uninvolved nearby lung showed the greatest T cell clonality, exceeding that found in tumor.

V lost 9 bases, J lost 9 bases, and 9 bases stayed unmatched. The CDR3 consists of 14 residues. Germline V CDR1 and CDR2: LNHDA, SQIVND (reference sequence). The repertoire was sequenced with immunoSEQ multiplex PCR; TCRdb's copy has only in-frame clones and lacks some. The sample yields some 64,000 clones, 85% to 90% seen once. This receptor was identified in a woman between 35 and 75 years old with stage I lung adenocarcinoma. V gene TRBV19 combines with J gene TRBJ2-1; TRBD2 agrees at 12 bases. The sequences come from peripheral blood, collected before any cancer treatment. This CDR3 reads CASLSTSGSGEQFF. The CDR3 DNA reads as TGTGCCAGCCTCTCGACTAGCGGGAGCGGTGAGCAGTTCTTC.